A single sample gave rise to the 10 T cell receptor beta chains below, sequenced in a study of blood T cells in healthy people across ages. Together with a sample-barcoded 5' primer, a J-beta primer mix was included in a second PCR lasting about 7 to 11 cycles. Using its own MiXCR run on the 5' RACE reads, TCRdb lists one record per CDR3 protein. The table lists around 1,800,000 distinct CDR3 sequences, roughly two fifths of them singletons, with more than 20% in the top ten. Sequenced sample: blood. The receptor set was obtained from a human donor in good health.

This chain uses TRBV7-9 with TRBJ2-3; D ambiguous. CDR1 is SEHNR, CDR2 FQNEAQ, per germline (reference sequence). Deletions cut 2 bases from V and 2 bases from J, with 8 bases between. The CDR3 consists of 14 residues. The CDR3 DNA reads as TGTGCCAGCAGCTTAAGGTTTAACACAGATACGCAGTATTTT. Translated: CASSLRFNTDTQYF.

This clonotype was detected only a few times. Written as DNA, the CDR3 is TGCAGTGCTAGAGAGGGAGGGGCCCTAGATACGCAGTATTTT. It is translated as CSAREGGALDTQYF. The rearrangement joins TRBV20-1 to TRBJ2-3, with TRBD2 identical over 7 bases. Germline V CDR1 and CDR2: DFQATT, SNEGSKA (reference sequence). The CDR3 runs to 14 residues. The V and J ends lost 0 bases and 5 bases, in that order; junction bases with no gene match: 5.

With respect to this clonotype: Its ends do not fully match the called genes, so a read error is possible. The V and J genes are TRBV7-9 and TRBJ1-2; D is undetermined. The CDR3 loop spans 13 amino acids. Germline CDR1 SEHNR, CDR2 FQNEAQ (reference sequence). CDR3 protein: CVSSPNALYGYTF. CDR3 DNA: TGTGTCAGCAGCCCCAACGCCCTCTATGGCTACACCTTC.

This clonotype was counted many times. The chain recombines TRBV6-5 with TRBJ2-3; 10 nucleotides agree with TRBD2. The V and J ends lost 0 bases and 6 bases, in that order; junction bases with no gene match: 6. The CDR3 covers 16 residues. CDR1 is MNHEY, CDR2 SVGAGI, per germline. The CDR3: CASSYSGLAGADTQYF. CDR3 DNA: TGTGCCAGCAGTTACTCGGGCCTAGCGGGGGCGGATACGCAGTATTTT.

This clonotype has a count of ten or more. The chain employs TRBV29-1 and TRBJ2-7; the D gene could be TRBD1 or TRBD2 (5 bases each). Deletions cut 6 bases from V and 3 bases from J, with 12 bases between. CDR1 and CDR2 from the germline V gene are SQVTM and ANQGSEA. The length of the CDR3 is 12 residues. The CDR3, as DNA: TGCAGCGTCGGACACCGGGACTACGAGCAGTACTTC. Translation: CSVGHRDYEQYF.

The CDR3 reads CASSPKHAIYEQYF. CDR3 in DNA: TGTGCCAGCAGCCCTAAACATGCGATCTACGAGCAGTACTTC. The chain combines TRBV3-1 with TRBJ2-7; D not resolved. This CDR3 has 14 residues. Trimming stripped 4 bases from V and 3 bases from J, with 13 bases between. Germline lookup yields CDR1 LGHDT and CDR2 YNNKEL (reference sequence).

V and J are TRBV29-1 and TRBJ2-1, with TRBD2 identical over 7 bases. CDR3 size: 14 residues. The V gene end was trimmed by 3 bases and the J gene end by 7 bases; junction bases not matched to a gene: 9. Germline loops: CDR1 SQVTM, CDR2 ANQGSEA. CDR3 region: CSVEGWASGNEQFF. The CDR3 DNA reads TGCAGCGTTGAGGGATGGGCTAGCGGAAATGAGCAGTTCTTC.

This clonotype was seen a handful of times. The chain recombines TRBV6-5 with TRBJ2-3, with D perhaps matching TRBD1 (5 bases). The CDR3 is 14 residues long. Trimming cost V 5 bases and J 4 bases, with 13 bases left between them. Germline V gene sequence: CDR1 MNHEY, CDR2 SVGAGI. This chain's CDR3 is CASSKGWLADTQYF. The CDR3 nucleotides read TGTGCCAGCAGTAAGGGGTGGTTGGCAGATACGCAGTATTTT.

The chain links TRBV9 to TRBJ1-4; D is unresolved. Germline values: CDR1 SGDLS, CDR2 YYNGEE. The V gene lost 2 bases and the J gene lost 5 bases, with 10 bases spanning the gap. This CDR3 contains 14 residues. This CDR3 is CASSVDGLNEKLFF. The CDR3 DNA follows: TGTGCCAGCAGCGTCGACGGACTAAATGAAAAACTGTTTTTT.

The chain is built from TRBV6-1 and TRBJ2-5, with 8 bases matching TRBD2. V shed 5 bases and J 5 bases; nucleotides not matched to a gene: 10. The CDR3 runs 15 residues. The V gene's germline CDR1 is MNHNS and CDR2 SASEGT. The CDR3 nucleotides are TGTGCCAGCAGTAGCACCGGGGGGGCCCGTGAGACCCAGTACTTC. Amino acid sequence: CASSSTGGARETQYF.